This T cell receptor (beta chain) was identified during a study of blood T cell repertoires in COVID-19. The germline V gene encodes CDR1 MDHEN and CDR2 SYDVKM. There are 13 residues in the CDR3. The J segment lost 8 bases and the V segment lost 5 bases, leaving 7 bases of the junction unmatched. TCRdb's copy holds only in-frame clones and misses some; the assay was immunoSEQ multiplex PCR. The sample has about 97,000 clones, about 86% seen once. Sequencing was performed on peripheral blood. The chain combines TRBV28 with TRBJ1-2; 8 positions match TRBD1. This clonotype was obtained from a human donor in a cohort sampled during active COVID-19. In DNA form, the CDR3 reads TGTGCCAGCAGTCCTGGACAGGGTGGGGGCTACACCTTC. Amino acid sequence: CASSPGQGGGYTF.